This T cell receptor beta chain originates from a study of T-cell memory formation after mild COVID-19. TCRdb reprocessed the 5' RACE reads via MiXCR and lists one record per CDR3 protein. This table holds some 340,000 distinct CDR3 sequences, approximately 12% found once. The CDR3 is 18 amino acids. Germline V lookup: CDR1 LGHNA, CDR2 YSLEER. After removal of 2 bases from V and 6 bases from J, the junction contained 12 bases not matched to a gene. This clonotype was picked up one time. Antigen unknown. Study-wide results and limits: Contracting clones from day 15 to 85 showed balanced CD4/CD8; later expanders favored CD4+.

The sequenced material came from PBMCs or a T cell subset sorted from them (not recorded which). The genes are TRBV4-3 and TRBJ2-1; TRBD2 matches at 11 bases. The receptor was derived from a man aged 18 to 35 who had mild COVID-19 (a few samples of this study predate the infection). Cell type and time point are not known. The CDR3: CASSQKFPTSGVGNEQFF. The CDR3 DNA follows: TGCGCCAGCAGCCAAAAGTTTCCGACTAGCGGGGTTGGCAATGAGCAGTTCTTC.